A single sample gave rise to the 9 T cell receptor beta chains below, sequenced in a study of blood T cell repertoires in COVID-19. Repertoires were generated with immunoSEQ multiplex PCR, while TCRdb's copy carries only in-frame clones and drops some. The top ten clones hold around 2% of a sample with 100,000 to 150,000 clones, approximately 90% of them seen once. Sequencing was performed on peripheral blood. These receptors were obtained from a man aged 45-65 years with COVID-19, enrolled during active disease.

The CDR3 DNA reads as TGTGCCAGCAGCCCCGGGATAGCGGGAGACAATGAGCAGTTCTTC. It translates to CASSPGIAGDNEQFF. V is TRBV9 and J is TRBJ2-1, with 9 nucleotides matching TRBD2. The J segment lost 5 bases and the V segment lost 4 bases, leaving 7 bases of the junction unmatched. The CDR3 has 15 amino acids. The germline V gene encodes CDR1 SGDLS and CDR2 YYNGEE.

The chain uses TRBV2 and TRBJ2-7; D is undetermined. This CDR3 comprises 12 residues. Germline V gene sequence: CDR1 SNHLY, CDR2 FYNNEI. Trimming pared 6 bases from V and 3 bases from J, leaving 9 bases between. The CDR3 region is CASRVQYYEQYV. Written as DNA, the CDR3 is TGTGCCAGCAGGGTACAGTACTACGAGCAGTACGTC.

The chain carries TRBV29-1 and TRBJ2-2; D is unclear. Between the trimmed V and J ends, which lost 5 bases and 3 bases, there was a span of 7 bases. CDR1 is SQVTM and CDR2 is ANQGSEA in the germline V gene. This CDR3 has 12 residues. CDR3 loop: CSVPSYTGELFF. The CDR3 bases are TGCAGCGTTCCTTCCTACACCGGGGAGCTGTTTTTT.

This rearrangement joins TRBV9 to TRBJ1-4; weak D call: TRBD1 (5 bases). Deletions cut 4 bases from V and 1 base from J, with 11 bases between. Germline V gene sequence: CDR1 SGDLS, CDR2 YYNGEE. The CDR3 spans 15 residues. The CDR3: CASSSGGGTNEKLFF. The CDR3 DNA sequence: TGTGCCAGCAGCTCGGGGGGAGGAACTAATGAAAAACTGTTTTTT.

The chain recombines TRBV4-1 with TRBJ1-2, with TRBD1 matching 9 bases. Trimming cost V 4 bases and J 6 bases; bases outside gene matches: 6. Germline V gene data show CDR1 as MGHRA and CDR2 as YSYEKL. The CDR3 consists of 14 residues. The CDR3, as DNA: TGCGCCAGCAGCCGCCCGGGACAGGGCCATGGCTACACCTTC. This sequence encodes CASSRPGQGHGYTF.

The CDR3 loop is CASSYPGVGDEKLFF. The CDR3 coding sequence is TGTGCCAGCAGTTATCCGGGGGTTGGCGATGAAAAACTGTTTTTT. This chain uses TRBV6-2 or TRBV6-3 with TRBJ1-4; a possible D gene is TRBD1 (5 bases). CDR3 length: 15 residues. Germline CDR1 MNHEY, CDR2 SVGEGT. Trimming shortened V by 3 bases and J by 6 bases, and 14 bases separated the two germline ends.

As DNA, the CDR3 is TGTGCCAGCAGTCGGTCGCTTGGGGGGGTATATTTT. This codes for CASSRSLGGVYF. This chain joins TRBV28 and TRBJ1-3; D may be TRBD1 (5 bases). Trimming stripped 5 bases from V and 14 bases from J, with 16 bases between. CDR3 length equals 12 residues. Germline V gene data show CDR1 as MDHEN and CDR2 as SYDVKM.

V and J are TRBV12-3 or TRBV12-4 and TRBJ2-1; D is unclear. The CDR3 extends over 11 amino acids. Trimming took 5 bases from V and 4 from J, leaving 3 bases between them. CDR3 region: CASSHYNEQFF. CDR3 nucleotides: TGTGCCAGCAGTCATTACAATGAGCAGTTCTTC.

This clone occurred once. The chain is built from TRBV9 and TRBJ1-2; D remains unclear. CDR3 length: 14 residues. Germline lookup yields CDR1 SGDLS and CDR2 YYNGEE. The V end was cut by 2 bases, the J end by 8 bases, with 16 bases between. The CDR3 spells CASSVFGKEEGYTF. The CDR3 coding sequence is TGTGCCAGCAGCGTGTTCGGAAAGGAGGAGGGCTACACCTTC.